This T cell receptor beta chain is from a study of blood T cell repertoires in COVID-19. V shed 1 base, J shed 4 bases, and the junction held 6 bases outside the gene matches. The germline CDR1 and CDR2 sequences are LGHNA and YSLEER. This CDR3 spans 15 amino acids. TCRdb keeps only in-frame clones here, not all; method: immunoSEQ multiplex PCR. The data contain around 75,000 clones, approximately 79% of them singletons. The sample consisted of peripheral blood. The sequence came from a woman of 80 years or more with active or convalescent COVID-19. The J gene is TRBJ1-1, the V gene TRBV4-3; 7 bases agree with TRBD1. CDR3 sequence reads: CASSQVTGAGTEAFF. CDR3 coding DNA: TGCGCCAGCAGCCAAGTTACAGGGGCAGGCACTGAAGCTTTCTTT.